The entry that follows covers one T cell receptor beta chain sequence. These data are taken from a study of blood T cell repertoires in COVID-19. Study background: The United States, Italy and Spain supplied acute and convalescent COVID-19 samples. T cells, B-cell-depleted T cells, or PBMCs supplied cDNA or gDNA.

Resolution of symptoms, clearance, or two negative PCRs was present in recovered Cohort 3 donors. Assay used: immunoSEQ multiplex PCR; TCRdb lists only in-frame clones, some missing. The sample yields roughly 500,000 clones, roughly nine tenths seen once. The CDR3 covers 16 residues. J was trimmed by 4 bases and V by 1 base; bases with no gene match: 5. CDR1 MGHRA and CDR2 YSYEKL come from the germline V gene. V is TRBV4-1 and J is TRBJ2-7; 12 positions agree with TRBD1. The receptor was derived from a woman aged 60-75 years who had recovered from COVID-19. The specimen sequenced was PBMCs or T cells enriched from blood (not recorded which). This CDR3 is CASSQGGTGGFYEQYF. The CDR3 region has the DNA TGCGCCAGCAGCCAAGGGGGGACAGGGGGCTTTTACGAGCAGTACTTC.